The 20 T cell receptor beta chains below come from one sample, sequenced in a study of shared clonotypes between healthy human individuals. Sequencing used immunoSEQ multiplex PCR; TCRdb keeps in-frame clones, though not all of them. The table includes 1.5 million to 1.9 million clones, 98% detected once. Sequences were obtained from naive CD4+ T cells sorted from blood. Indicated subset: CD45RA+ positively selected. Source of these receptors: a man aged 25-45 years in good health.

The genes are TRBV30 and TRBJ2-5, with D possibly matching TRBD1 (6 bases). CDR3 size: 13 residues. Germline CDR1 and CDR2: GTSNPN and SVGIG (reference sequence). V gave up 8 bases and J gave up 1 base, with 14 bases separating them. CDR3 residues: CATGRQAQETQYF. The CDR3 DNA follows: TGTGCCACGGGGCGACAGGCCCAAGAGACCCAGTACTTC.

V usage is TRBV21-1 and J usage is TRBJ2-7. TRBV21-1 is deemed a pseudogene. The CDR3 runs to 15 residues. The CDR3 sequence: CASSPRATSSYEQYF. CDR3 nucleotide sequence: TGTGCCAGCAGCCCAAGGGCTACCAGCTCCTACGAGCAGTACTTC.

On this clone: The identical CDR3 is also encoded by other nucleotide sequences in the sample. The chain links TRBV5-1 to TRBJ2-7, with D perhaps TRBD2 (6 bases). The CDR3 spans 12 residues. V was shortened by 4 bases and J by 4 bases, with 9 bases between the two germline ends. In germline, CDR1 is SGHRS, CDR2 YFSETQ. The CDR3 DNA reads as TGCGCCAGCAGCCCCGGGACTTACGAGCAGTACTTC. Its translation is CASSPGTYEQYF.

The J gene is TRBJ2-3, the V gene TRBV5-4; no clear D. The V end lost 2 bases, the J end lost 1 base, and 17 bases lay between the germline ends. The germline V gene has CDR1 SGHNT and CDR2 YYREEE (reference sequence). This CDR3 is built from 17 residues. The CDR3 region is CASSFPLSRRGTDTQYF. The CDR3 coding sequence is TGTGCCAGCAGCTTTCCTCTATCACGAAGGGGCACAGATACGCAGTATTTT.

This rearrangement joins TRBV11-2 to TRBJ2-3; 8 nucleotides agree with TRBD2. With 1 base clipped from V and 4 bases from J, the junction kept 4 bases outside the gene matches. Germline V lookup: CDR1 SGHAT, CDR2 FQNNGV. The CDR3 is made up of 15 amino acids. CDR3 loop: CASSLGGRSSDTQYF. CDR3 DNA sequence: TGTGCCAGCAGCTTAGGCGGGAGGAGCTCAGATACGCAGTATTTT.

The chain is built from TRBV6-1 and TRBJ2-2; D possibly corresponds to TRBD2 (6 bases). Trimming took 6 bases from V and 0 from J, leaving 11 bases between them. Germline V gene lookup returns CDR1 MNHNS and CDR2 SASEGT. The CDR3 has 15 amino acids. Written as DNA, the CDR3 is TGTGCCAGCAGCCCACTAGCCGCGAACACCGGGGAGCTGTTTTTT. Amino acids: CASSPLAANTGELFF.

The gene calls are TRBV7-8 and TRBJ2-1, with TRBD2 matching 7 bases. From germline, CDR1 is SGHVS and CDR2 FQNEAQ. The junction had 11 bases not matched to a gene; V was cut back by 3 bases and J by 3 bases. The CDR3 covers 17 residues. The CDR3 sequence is CASSFWLLADIYNEQFF. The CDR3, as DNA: TGTGCCAGCAGCTTCTGGCTTCTAGCGGATATCTACAATGAGCAGTTCTTC. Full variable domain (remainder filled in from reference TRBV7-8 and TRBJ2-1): GAGVSQSPRYKVAKRGQDVALRCDPISGHVSLFWYQQALGQGPEFLTYFQNEAQLDKSGLPSDRFFAERPEGSVSTLKIQRTQQEDSAVYLCASSFWLLADIYNEQFFGPGTRLTVL.

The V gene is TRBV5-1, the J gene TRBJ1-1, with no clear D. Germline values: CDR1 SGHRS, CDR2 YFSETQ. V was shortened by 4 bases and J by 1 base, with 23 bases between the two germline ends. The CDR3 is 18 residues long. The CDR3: CASSGPLSTVRKNTEAFF. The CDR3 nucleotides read TGCGCCAGCAGCGGGCCCTTGAGCACGGTACGGAAGAACACTGAAGCTTTCTTT.

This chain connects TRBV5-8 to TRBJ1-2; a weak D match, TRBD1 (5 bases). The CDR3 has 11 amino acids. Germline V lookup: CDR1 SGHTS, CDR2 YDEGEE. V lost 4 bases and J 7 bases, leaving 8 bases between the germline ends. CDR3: CASSRGVGYTF. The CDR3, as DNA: TGTGCCAGCAGCCGGGGGGTTGGCTACACCTTC.

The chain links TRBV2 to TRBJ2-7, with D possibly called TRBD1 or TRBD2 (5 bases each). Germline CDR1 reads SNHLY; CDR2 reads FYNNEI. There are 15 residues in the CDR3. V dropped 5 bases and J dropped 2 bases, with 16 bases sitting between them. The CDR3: CASSNNPGTPYEQYF. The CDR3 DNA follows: TGTGCCAGCAGTAACAACCCCGGGACCCCCTACGAGCAGTACTTC.

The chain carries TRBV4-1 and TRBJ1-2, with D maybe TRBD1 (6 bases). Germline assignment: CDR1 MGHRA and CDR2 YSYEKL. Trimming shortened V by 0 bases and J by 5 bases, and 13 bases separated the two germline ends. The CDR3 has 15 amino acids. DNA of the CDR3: TGCGCCAGCAGCCAAGATCAGGGGTACTATTATGGCTACACCTTC. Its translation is CASSQDQGYYYGYTF.

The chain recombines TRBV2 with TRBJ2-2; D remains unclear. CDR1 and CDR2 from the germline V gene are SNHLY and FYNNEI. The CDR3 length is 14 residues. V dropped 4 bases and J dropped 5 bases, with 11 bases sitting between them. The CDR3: CASSGIRATGELFF. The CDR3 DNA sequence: TGTGCCAGCAGTGGGATAAGGGCAACCGGGGAGCTGTTTTTT.

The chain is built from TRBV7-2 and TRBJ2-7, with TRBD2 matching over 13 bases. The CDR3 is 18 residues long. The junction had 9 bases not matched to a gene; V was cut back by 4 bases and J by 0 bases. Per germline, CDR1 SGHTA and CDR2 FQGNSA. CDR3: CASSSAGLAGWASYEQYF. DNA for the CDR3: TGTGCCAGCAGCTCTGCGGGACTAGCGGGATGGGCCTCCTACGAGCAGTACTTC.

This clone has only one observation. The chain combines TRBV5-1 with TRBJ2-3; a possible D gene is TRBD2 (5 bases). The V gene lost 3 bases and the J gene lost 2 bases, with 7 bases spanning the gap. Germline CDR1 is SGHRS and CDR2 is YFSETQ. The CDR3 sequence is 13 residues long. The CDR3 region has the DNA TGCGCCAGCAGCTCGGGGTTCACAGATACGCAGTATTTT. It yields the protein CASSSGFTDTQYF.

CDR3 region: CASSPGGATQYF. DNA for the CDR3: TGTGCCAGCAGCCCTGGGGGTGCGACCCAGTACTTC. This chain joins TRBV11-2 and TRBJ2-5; perhaps D is TRBD1 or TRBD2 (5 bases each). With 5 bases removed from V and 7 bases from J, the gap between germline ends came to 11 bases. The CDR3 totals 12 residues. Germline V lookup: CDR1 SGHAT, CDR2 FQNNGV. Complete variable domain (other parts from reference TRBV11-2 and TRBJ2-5): EAGVAQSPRYKIIEKRQSVAFWCNPISGHATLYWYQQILGQGPKLLIQFQNNGVVDDSQLPKDRFSAERLKGVDSTLKIQPAKLEDSAVYLCASSPGGATQYFGPGTRLLVL.

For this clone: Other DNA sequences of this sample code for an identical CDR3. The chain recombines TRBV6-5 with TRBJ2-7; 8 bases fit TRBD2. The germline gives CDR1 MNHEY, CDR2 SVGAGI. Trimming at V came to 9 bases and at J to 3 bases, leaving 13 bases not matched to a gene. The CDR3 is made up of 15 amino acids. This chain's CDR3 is CASSVWREVVYEQYF. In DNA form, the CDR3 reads TGTGCCAGTAGCGTCTGGCGGGAGGTTGTCTACGAGCAGTACTTC.

CDR3 DNA sequence: TGTGCCAGCAGCTTGGATCCGAGCAGCTCTGGAAACACCATATATTTT. It yields the protein CASSLDPSSSGNTIYF. This rearrangement joins TRBV5-6 to TRBJ1-3; D is unclear. The germline V and J ends were trimmed by 0 bases and 0 bases, with 10 bases remaining between them. CDR1 SGHDT and CDR2 YYEEEE come from the germline V gene. The CDR3 loop spans 16 amino acids.

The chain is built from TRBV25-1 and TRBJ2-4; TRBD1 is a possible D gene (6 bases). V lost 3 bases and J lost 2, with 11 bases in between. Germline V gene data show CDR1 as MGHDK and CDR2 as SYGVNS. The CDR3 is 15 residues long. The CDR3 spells CASSDNRASKNIQYF. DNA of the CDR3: TGTGCCAGCAGTGATAACAGGGCTTCCAAAAACATTCAGTACTTC.

Here the CDR3 reads CASSGTEIRGNTEAFF. The CDR3 nucleotides are TGTGCCAGCAGTGGGACTGAAATCAGGGGAAACACTGAAGCTTTCTTT. The chain is built from TRBV6-1 and TRBJ1-1, with D maybe TRBD1 (6 bases). Trimming removed 4 bases at V and 2 bases at J, with 17 bases between. The CDR3 is 16 residues long. Germline assignment: CDR1 MNHNS and CDR2 SASEGT.

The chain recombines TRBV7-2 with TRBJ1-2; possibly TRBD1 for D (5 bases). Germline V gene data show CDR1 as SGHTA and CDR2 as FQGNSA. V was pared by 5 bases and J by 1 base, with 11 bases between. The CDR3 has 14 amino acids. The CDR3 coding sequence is TGTGCCAGCAGCCCCGACAGCCTTAACTATGGCTACACCTTC. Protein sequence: CASSPDSLNYGYTF.